The entry that follows covers one T cell receptor (beta chain) sequence. The CDR3 extends over 16 amino acids. V trimming: 7 bases; J trimming: 6 bases; junction bases outside the gene matches: 7. TCRdb ran MiXCR on the PCR reads and lists one entry per CDR3 protein. The sample has some 16,000 distinct CDR3 sequences; approximately 45% are singletons. The sample comes from a study of tumor-infiltrating lymphocytes in oesophageal squamous cell carcinoma. The receptor was derived from a female donor with esophageal squamous cell carcinoma. This chain uses TRBV12-3 or TRBV12-4 with TRBJ2-3; 16 positions agree with TRBD2. The sequencing input was normal esophageal tissue next to the tumor. This CDR3 reads CASTQGLAGGIDTQYF. CDR3 coding DNA: TGTGCCAGCACTCAGGGACTAGCGGGAGGGATCGATACGCAGTATTTT.